Shown below are 20 T cell receptor beta chains from a single sample sequenced in a study of T cell responses to AZD1222 COVID-19 vaccine. The data were produced by immunoSEQ multiplex PCR, yet TCRdb's version contains in-frame clones alone and is incomplete. The repertoire includes about 210,000 clones, 90% to 95% of them detected once, and over 1.5% sits in the top ten. The specimen comprised peripheral blood, sampled 28 days after the second dose of the MenACWY control vaccine. The receptor source for this set is an adult who received the MenACWY meningococcal vaccine as a control.

The rearrangement links TRBV9 to TRBJ2-1; TRBD1 is a possible D gene (6 bases). Germline CDR1 SGDLS, CDR2 YYNGEE. V was pared by 4 bases and J by 3 bases, with 23 bases between. The length of the CDR3 is 18 residues. This CDR3 is CASSPGTGRSPNYNEQFF. DNA of the CDR3: TGTGCCAGCAGCCCGGGAACAGGGCGCTCTCCCAACTACAATGAGCAGTTCTTC.

The CDR3 loop reads CASSSKRTGDEQYF. The DNA for the CDR3 is TGTGCCAGCAGCTCCAAAAGGACAGGGGACGAGCAGTACTTC. This chain joins TRBV7-8 and TRBJ2-7; the match to TRBD1 covers 9 bases. The V gene's germline CDR1 is SGHVS and CDR2 FQNEAQ. The V segment lost 4 bases and the J segment 5 bases; nucleotides outside the gene matches: 6. The CDR3 contains 14 residues. Supplemented by reference TRBV7-8 and TRBJ2-7, the full variable domain reads GAGVSQSPRYKVAKRGQDVALRCDPISGHVSLFWYQQALGQGPEFLTYFQNEAQLDKSGLPSDRFFAERPEGSVSTLKIQRTQQEDSAVYLCASSSKRTGDEQYFGPGTRLTVT.

V and J are TRBV18 and TRBJ2-5; 8 nucleotides line up with TRBD2. The CDR3 spans 18 residues. The V gene's germline CDR1 is KGHSH and CDR2 LQKENI. The V gene end was trimmed by 4 bases and the J gene end by 3 bases; junction bases not matched to a gene: 16. DNA of the CDR3: TGTGCCAGCTCACTGGCGGGAGGCCTCCCTGTCGGAAAAGAGACCCAGTACTTC. It is translated as CASSLAGGLPVGKETQYF.

This chain joins TRBV2 and TRBJ2-1, with 11 bases identical to TRBD2. This CDR3 contains 16 residues. Germline trimming cut 6 bases from V and 0 bases from J; bases unmatched to any gene: 4. Germline CDR1 reads SNHLY; CDR2 reads FYNNEI. The CDR3 reads CASRLAGATSYNEQFF. CDR3 bases: TGTGCCAGCAGACTAGCGGGGGCAACCTCCTACAATGAGCAGTTCTTC.

This sequence joins TRBV2 and TRBJ2-1, with D possibly TRBD2 on 7 matching bases. This CDR3 contains 15 residues. Germline loops: CDR1 SNHLY, CDR2 FYNNEI. Trimming pared 3 bases from V and 10 bases from J, leaving 19 bases between. CDR3 DNA: TGTGCCAGCAGTGATGCCGGGGGGCCCCCCGGGGAGCAGTTCTTC. Translated: CASSDAGGPPGEQFF. Based on the CDR3 plus reference TRBV2 and TRBJ2-1, the full variable domain is EPEVTQTPSHQVTQMGQEVILRCVPISNHLYFYWYRQILGQKVEFLVSFYNNEISEKSEIFDDQFSVERPDGSNFTLKIRSTKLEDSAMYFCASSDAGGPPGEQFFGPGTRLTVL.

The CDR3 loop reads CASRRDRATEAFF. The CDR3 DNA reads TGTGCCAGCCGTCGGGACCGGGCCACTGAAGCTTTCTTT. The chain combines TRBV27 with TRBJ1-1; possibly TRBD1 for D (5 bases). V gave up 8 bases and J gave up 4 bases, with 14 bases separating them. The CDR3 is 13 residues long. Per germline, CDR1 MNHEY and CDR2 SMNVEV (reference sequence).

The J gene is TRBJ1-2, the V gene TRBV7-2; D is unclear. Trimming shortened V by 5 bases and J by 1 base, and 17 bases separated the two germline ends. Germline V gene sequence: CDR1 SGHTA, CDR2 FQGNSA. The length of the CDR3 is 16 residues. CDR3 amino acids: CASSTRSGLVNYGYTF. In DNA form, the CDR3 reads TGTGCCAGCAGCACCCGGTCCGGACTGGTTAACTATGGCTACACCTTC.

The CDR3 DNA sequence: TGTGCCAGTAGTATATATAACCCAACAGGGGGCCAAGGGGATGCTTTCTTT. Its protein is CASSIYNPTGGQGDAFF. The chain has TRBV19 and TRBJ1-1; 9 bases match TRBD1. The ends lost 2 bases at V and 11 bases at J; junction bases unmatched: 18. The CDR3 is made up of 17 amino acids. The germline V gene encodes CDR1 LNHDA and CDR2 SQIVND (reference sequence).

The rearrangement joins TRBV28 to TRBJ2-7; possible D gene TRBD2, 7 bases. CDR3 length: 14 residues. V lost 6 bases and J lost 6, with 18 bases in between. The germline V gene encodes CDR1 MDHEN and CDR2 SYDVKM. The CDR3 nucleotides are TGTGCCAGCAGCCACGTTGGGGGGGCGGGCGAGCAGTACTTC. Its translation is CASSHVGGAGEQYF.

The genes are TRBV6-5 and TRBJ2-1; TRBD2 aligns across 8 bases. V lost 0 bases and J lost 6; bases outside the gene matches: 7. The CDR3 has 16 residues. Germline V CDR1 and CDR2: MNHEY, SVGAGI. CDR3 nucleotides: TGTGCCAGCAGTTACTCAGGGACTAGACGTTTCAATGAGCAGTTCTTC. Protein: CASSYSGTRRFNEQFF.

The chain uses TRBV6-1 and TRBJ1-4; possible D gene TRBD1, 6 bases. Trimming shortened V by 2 bases and J by 3 bases, and 13 bases separated the two germline ends. The CDR3 extends over 16 amino acids. Germline CDR1 MNHNS, CDR2 SASEGT. CDR3 DNA sequence: TGTGCCAGCAGTGAATTGGGGGGACAATCTAATGAAAAACTGTTTTTT. Translated, it gives CASSELGGQSNEKLFF.

This chain joins TRBV5-4 and TRBJ1-4; a weak D match, TRBD1 (6 bases). The length of the CDR3 is 14 residues. The V gene lost 0 bases and the J gene lost 8 bases, with 11 bases spanning the gap. CDR1 and CDR2 from the germline V gene are SGHNT and YYREEE (reference sequence). The CDR3 DNA reads as TGTGCCAGCAGCTTGGAAGGGGGAGGCGAAAAACTGTTTTTT. Its protein is CASSLEGGGEKLFF.

V and J are TRBV30 and TRBJ1-1, with a weak D call TRBD1 (6 bases). Germline CDR1 reads GTSNPN; CDR2 reads SVGIG (reference sequence). The ends were cut back, 5 bases at V and 4 bases at J, with 14 bases in the middle. The CDR3 runs to 13 residues. Here the CDR3 DNA reads TGTGCCTGGGATCTGGGGGGCTTCACTGAAGCTTTCTTT. This encodes CAWDLGGFTEAFF.

The chain is built from TRBV30 and TRBJ1-1; unclear D gene. V was pared by 2 bases and J by 10 bases, with 11 bases between. Germline lookup yields CDR1 GTSNPN and CDR2 SVGIG (reference sequence). The length of the CDR3 is 11 residues. The CDR3 loop is CAWSNLKTAFF. The CDR3, as DNA: TGTGCCTGGAGTAACCTAAAAACAGCTTTCTTT.

V usage is TRBV27 and J usage is TRBJ2-3; D ambiguous. This CDR3 comprises 16 residues. Germline assignment: CDR1 MNHEY and CDR2 SMNVEV (reference sequence). V lost 5 bases and J lost 1, with 16 bases in between. This CDR3 is CASSPLGQGRTDTQYF. The DNA for the CDR3 is TGTGCCAGCAGTCCCCTCGGGCAAGGTCGCACAGATACGCAGTATTTT.

This clone was seen only once. This CDR3 reads CAIDPGQGEDEQYF. CDR3 bases: TGTGCCATTGACCCGGGACAGGGTGAGGACGAGCAGTACTTC. The chain is built from TRBV10-3 and TRBJ2-7; 9 bases align to TRBD1. The V segment lost 9 bases and the J segment 5 bases; nucleotides outside the gene matches: 11. The CDR3 consists of 14 residues. Germline CDR1 reads ENHRY; CDR2 reads SYGVKD.

This clone was counted once. The rearrangement joins TRBV7-2 to TRBJ2-5; D is unclear. V lost 2 bases, J lost 5 bases, and 9 bases lay in between. The germline V gene has CDR1 SGHTA and CDR2 FQGNSA. This CDR3 comprises 13 residues. CDR3 sequence reads: CASSLSSRETQYF. The CDR3 nucleotides are TGTGCCAGCAGCTTATCTAGTCGCGAGACCCAGTACTTC.

This clone was counted a single time. V is TRBV7-9 and J is TRBJ2-1; 11 bases align to TRBD2. J lost 7 bases, V lost 2 bases, and 10 bases had no gene match. The germline V gene has CDR1 SEHNR and CDR2 FQNEAQ (reference sequence). The CDR3 sequence is 17 residues long. The chain's CDR3 is CASSLRTSGSRRNEQFF. CDR3 bases: TGTGCCAGCAGCTTAAGGACTAGCGGGTCGAGGCGAAATGAGCAGTTCTTC.

This clone has a single count. This chain joins TRBV19 and TRBJ1-5; no reliable D call. In germline, CDR1 is LNHDA, CDR2 SQIVND (reference sequence). Trimming took 6 bases from V and 4 from J, leaving 22 bases between them. CDR3 length: 17 amino acids. As DNA, the CDR3 is TGTGCCAGTAGGGGATACCTGAACTCTCCGCCTAATCAGCCCCAGCATTTT. Its translation: CASRGYLNSPPNQPQHF. The complete variable domain, with remaining parts taken from reference TRBV19 and TRBJ1-5, reads DGGITQSPKYLFRKEGQNVTLSCEQNLNHDAMYWYRQDPGQGLRLIYYSQIVNDFQKGDIAEGYSVSREKKESFPLTVTSAQKNPTAFYLCASRGYLNSPPNQPQHFGDGTRLSIL.

V gene TRBV5-1 combines with J gene TRBJ2-1, with 7 bases fitting TRBD1. Germline values: CDR1 SGHRS, CDR2 YFSETQ. The ends lost 4 bases at V and 10 bases at J; junction bases unmatched: 8. The CDR3 consists of 13 residues. CDR3 bases: TGCGCCAGCAGCCCCACGCAGACAGGGGAGCAGTTCTTC. Translating gives CASSPTQTGEQFF.